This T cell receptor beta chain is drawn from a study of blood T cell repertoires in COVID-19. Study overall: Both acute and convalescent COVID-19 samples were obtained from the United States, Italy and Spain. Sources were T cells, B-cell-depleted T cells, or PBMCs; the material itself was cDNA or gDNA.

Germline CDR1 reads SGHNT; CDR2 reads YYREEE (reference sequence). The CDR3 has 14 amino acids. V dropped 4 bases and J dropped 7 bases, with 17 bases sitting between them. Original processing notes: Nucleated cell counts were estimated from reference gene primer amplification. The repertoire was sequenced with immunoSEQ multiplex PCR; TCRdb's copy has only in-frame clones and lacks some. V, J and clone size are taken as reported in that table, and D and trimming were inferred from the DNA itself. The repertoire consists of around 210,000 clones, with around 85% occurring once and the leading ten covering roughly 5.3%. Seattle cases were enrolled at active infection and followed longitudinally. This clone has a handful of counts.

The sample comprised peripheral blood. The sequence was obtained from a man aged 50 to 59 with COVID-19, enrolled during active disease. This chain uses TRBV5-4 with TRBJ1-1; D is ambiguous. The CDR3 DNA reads TGTGCCAGCAGCCTCGTTGGTCTTCTCAGTGAAGCTTTCTTT. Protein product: CASSLVGLLSEAFF.